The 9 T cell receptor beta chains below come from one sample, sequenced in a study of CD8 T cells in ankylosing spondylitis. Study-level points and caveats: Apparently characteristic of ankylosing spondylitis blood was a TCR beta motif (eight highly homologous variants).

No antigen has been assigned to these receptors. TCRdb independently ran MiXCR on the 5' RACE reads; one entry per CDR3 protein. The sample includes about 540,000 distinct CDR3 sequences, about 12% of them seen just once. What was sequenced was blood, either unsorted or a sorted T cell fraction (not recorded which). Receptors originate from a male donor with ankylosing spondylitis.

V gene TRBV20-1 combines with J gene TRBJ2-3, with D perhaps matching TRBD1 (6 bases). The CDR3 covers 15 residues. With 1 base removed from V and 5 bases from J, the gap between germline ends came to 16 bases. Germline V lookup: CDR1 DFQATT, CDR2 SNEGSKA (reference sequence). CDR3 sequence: CSARGYRDTRDTQYF. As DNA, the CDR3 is TGCAGTGCTAGAGGATACAGGGACACGAGAGATACGCAGTATTTT.

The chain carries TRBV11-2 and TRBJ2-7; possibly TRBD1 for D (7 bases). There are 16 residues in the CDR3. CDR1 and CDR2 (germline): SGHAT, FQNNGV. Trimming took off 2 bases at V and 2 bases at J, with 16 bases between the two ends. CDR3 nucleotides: TGTGCCAGCAGCTTACGGACAGGCGGCGGGACCTACGAGCAGTACTTC. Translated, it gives CASSLRTGGGTYEQYF.

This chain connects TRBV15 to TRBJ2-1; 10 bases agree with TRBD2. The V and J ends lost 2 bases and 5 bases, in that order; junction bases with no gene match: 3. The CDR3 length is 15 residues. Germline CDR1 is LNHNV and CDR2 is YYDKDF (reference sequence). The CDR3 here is CATSRYSGGDNEQFF. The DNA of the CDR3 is TGTGCCACCAGCAGATACAGCGGGGGGGACAATGAGCAGTTCTTC.

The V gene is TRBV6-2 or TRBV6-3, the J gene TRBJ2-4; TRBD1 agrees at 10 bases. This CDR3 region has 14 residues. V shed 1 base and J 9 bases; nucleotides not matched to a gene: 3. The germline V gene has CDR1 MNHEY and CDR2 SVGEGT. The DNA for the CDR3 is TGTGCCAGCAGTTACTACGGACAGGGGGGCATTCAGTACTTC. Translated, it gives CASSYYGQGGIQYF.

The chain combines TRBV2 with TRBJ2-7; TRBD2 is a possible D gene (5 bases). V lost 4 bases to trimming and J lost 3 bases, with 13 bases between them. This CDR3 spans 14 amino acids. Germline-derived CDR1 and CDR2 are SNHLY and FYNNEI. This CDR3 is CASSGADGGYEQYV. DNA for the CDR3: TGTGCCAGCAGTGGAGCTGACGGAGGCTACGAGCAGTACGTC.

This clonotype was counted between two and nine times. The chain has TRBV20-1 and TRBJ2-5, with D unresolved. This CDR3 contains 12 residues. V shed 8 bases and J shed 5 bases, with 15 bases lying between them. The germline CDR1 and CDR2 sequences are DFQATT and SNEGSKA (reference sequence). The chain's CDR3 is CSPPVGTETQYF. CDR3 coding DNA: TGCAGTCCCCCGGTGGGAACCGAGACCCAGTACTTC.

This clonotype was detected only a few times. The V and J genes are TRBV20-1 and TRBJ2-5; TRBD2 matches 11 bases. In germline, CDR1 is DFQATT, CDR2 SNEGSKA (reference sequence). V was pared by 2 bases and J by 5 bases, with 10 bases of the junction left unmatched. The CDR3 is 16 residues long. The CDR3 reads CSARNLLAGVDETQYF. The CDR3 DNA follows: TGCAGTGCTAGAAACCTACTAGCGGGAGTGGATGAGACCCAGTACTTC.

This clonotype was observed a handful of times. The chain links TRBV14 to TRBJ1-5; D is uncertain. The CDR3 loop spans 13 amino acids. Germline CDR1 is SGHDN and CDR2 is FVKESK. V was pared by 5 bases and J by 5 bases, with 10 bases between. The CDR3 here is CASSEFKDQPQHF. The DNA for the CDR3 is TGTGCCAGCAGCGAGTTCAAGGATCAGCCCCAGCATTTT.

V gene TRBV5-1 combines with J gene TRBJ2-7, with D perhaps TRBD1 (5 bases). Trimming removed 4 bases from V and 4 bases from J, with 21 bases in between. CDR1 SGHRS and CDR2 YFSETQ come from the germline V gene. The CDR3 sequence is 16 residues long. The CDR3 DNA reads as TGCGCCAGCAGCCCCACATCGACAGTAGCATCTTACGAGCAGTACTTC. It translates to CASSPTSTVASYEQYF.